The text below deals with one T cell receptor beta chain. Its cognate antigen is unknown. This specimen belongs to a study of T cell responses to AZD1222 COVID-19 vaccine. The wider study: Second doses that came at about 4 or about 12 weeks were put together. Study-level results: Clonal diversity was possibly underestimated, and white British individuals and females predominated among donors. Repertoire sampling was restricted to post-peak T cell response timepoints.

The CDR3 extends over 14 amino acids. Germline CDR1 SGHNT, CDR2 YYREEE (reference sequence). Trimming left V 0 bases short and J 6 bases short, with 10 bases between. The data were produced by immunoSEQ multiplex PCR, yet TCRdb's version contains in-frame clones alone and is incomplete. Of tens of thousands of clones in the sample, roughly 87% were seen once. The receptor was derived from an adult in good health. The chain carries TRBV5-4 and TRBJ2-1; the D gene is possibly TRBD1 (5 bases). Sequences were derived from peripheral blood, sampled on day 0 of AZD1222 vaccination. The CDR3 is CASSLGRDSNEQFF. CDR3 sequence (DNA): TGTGCCAGCAGCTTGGGCAGGGATAGCAATGAGCAGTTCTTC.